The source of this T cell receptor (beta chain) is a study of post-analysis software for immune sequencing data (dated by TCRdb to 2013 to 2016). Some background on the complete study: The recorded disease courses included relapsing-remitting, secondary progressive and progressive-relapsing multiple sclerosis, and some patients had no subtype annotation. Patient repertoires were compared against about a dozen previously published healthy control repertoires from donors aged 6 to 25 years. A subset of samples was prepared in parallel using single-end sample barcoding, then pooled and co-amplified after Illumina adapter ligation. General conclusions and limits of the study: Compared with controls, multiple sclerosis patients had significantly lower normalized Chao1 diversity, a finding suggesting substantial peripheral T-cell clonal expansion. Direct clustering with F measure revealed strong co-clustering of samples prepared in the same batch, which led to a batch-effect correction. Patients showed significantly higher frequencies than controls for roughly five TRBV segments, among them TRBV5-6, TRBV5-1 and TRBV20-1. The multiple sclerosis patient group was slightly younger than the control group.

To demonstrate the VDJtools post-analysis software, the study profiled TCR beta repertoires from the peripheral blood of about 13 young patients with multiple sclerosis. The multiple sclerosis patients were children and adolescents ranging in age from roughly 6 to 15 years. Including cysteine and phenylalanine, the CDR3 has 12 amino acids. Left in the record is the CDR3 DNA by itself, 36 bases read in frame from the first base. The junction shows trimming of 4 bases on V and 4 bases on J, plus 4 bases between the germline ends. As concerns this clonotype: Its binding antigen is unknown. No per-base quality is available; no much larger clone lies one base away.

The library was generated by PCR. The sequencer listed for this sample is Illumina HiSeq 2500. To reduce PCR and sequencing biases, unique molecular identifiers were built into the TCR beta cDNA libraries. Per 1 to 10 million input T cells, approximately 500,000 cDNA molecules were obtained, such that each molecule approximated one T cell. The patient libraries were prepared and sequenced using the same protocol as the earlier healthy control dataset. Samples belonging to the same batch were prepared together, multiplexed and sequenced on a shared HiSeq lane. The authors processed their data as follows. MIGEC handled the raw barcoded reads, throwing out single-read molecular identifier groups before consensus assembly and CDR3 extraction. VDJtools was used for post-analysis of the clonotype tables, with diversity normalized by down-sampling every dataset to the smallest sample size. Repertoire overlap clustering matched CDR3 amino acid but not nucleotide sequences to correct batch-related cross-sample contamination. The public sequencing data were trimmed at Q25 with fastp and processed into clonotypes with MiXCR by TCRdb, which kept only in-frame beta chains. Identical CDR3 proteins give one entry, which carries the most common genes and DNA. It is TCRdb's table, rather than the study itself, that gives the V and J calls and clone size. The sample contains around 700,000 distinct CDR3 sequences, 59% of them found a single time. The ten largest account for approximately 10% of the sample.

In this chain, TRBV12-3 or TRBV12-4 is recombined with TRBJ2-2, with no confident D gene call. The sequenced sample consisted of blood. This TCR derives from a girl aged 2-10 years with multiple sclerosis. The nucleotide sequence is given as TGTGCCAGCAGTTCGGGCACCGGGGAGCTGTTTTTT. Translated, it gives CASSSGTGELFF.